The source of this T cell receptor beta chain is a study of cytomegalovirus exposure and HLA in healthy donors. As for this clone: Its antigen is unknown.

Points from the study as a whole: Rarity held for most TCR sequences, but there were some public TCRs that occurred in many donors. Confirmation was obtained in vitro that a few CMV-associated chains are specific for CMV antigens.

With 4 bases clipped from V and 8 bases from J, the junction kept 6 bases outside the gene matches. Germline V gives CDR1 LNHDA, CDR2 SQIVND (reference sequence). This CDR3 spans 15 amino acids. Sequencing used immunoSEQ multiplex PCR; TCRdb keeps in-frame clones, though not all of them. The sample includes approximately 58,000 clones, about 95% of them seen just once. Sequencing was carried out using PBMCs. This clonotype was obtained from a man younger than 35 in good health and CMV-seronegative. The chain couples TRBV19 to TRBJ2-1, with 12 bases lining up with TRBD2. The CDR3 nucleotides are TGTGCCAGTAGTACCGGGACTAGCGGGCTTGATGAGCAGTTCTTC. Translating gives CASSTGTSGLDEQFF. The whole variable domain, filled in from reference TRBV19 and TRBJ2-1, reads DGGITQSPKYLFRKEGQNVTLSCEQNLNHDAMYWYRQDPGQGLRLIYYSQIVNDFQKGDIAEGYSVSREKKESFPLTVTSAQKNPTAFYLCASSTGTSGLDEQFFGPGTRLTVL.